This T cell receptor beta chain came from a study of blood T cells in healthy people across ages (dated by TCRdb to between 2014 and 2017). Study-level background: In model experiments, template switching captured roughly one uniquely barcoded TCR beta cDNA molecule for every two T cells. The study measured age-related changes in TCR beta repertoire diversity using deep sequencing normalized with unique cDNA molecular identifiers. The donors were split into four age groups: young (average about 16 years), middle-aged (39), aged (62) and long-lived (82). The study analyzed two additional independent replicas of 1 million unique cDNA reads from the same blood draw for two donors, one aged 18 to 29 and one aged 80 or older. General findings and caveats noted by the study authors: The long-lived group showed more naive CD4+ T cells, fewer expanded clones and increased TCR diversity than the aged group, suggesting age selection. Since profiling was done on bulk unsorted PBMCs, naive and antigen-experienced compartments could not be conclusively compared. Estimates of total diversity based on one million sequenced T cells were considered lower bounds and underestimates. Observed TCR beta diversity per million T cells fell roughly linearly with age, and a significant reduction was already apparent by age around 36. Because donor CMV infection status was unknown, age-related changes in expanded clonotypes were potentially confounded. Observed TCR beta diversity correlated strongly with the percentage of naive T cells measured by flow cytometry.

The library was produced with 5' RACE. The listed sequencing device is Illumina HiSeq 2500. A second PCR of roughly 7 to 11 cycles was performed with a sample-barcoded 5' primer and a J-beta primer mix. A unique molecular identifier was introduced onto each TCR beta cDNA molecule by a template-switch 5' adaptor carrying 12 random nucleotides. At least 3 million CDR3-containing paired-end reads were obtained from each sample. The Mint cDNA synthesis kit, primed by a TRBC-specific oligonucleotide, was used to synthesize first-strand cDNA from all RNA. Following uracil-DNA glycosylase treatment, all cDNA underwent a first 18-cycle PCR with the universal primers M1SS and BC2_uni_R. As for the authors' bioinformatics: Normalization of each sample was performed by random selection of 1 million high-quality reads, each carrying a distinct molecular identifier. Reads with shared molecular identifiers were discarded instead of being binned into consensus sequences. MiTCR, with a Q25 quality threshold and the strictest error-elimination algorithm, was used for CDR3 identification, clonotype clustering and error correction. A nonparametric unseen species model using Euler transformation provided a lower-bound estimate of total TCR beta diversity. TCRdb took the public reads, trimmed them with fastp at Q25, ran MiXCR for clone calling and kept in-frame beta chains. Rows with a matching CDR3 protein are joined into one entry that keeps the most common DNA and genes. These V and J calls derive from TCRdb rather than the authors' analysis. The sample table contains some 1,000,000 distinct CDR3 sequences; only one count was recorded for around 27% of them. Of the sample, about 0.72% is held by the ten largest clones.

For CDR1 and CDR2, the germline V gene (reference sequence) lists SEHNR and FQNEAQ. CDR3 length: 16 amino acids, cysteine to phenylalanine. The kept DNA is CDR3 alone, 48 bases in frame from the first base. Trimming at the junction amounts to 7 bases on V and 1 base on J, and the germline ends lie 19 bases apart. As to this clonotype: Its antigen is still unknown. Qualities for individual bases were not recorded, and no much larger clone is one base off.

The roughly 37 donors, aged about 6 to 95 years, were systemically healthy Caucasian individuals from Russia. Approximately 9 milliliters of peripheral blood were collected from each donor into EDTA-treated Vacutainer tubes. Ficoll-Paque density-gradient centrifugation was used to isolate PBMCs, with at least 7 million obtained per sample. Trizol reagent was used to extract total RNA from the PBMCs, yielding at least 6 micrograms per sample. The percentages of naive CD45RAhigh/CD27high T cells were determined by flow cytometry on a PBMC aliquot from every donor. This sample was also put to use in a study of T cells of mothers and their children. That second report states: Nine systemically healthy Caucasian individuals served as donors, namely three mothers together with their six children. cDNA synthesis used all of the extracted RNA, with approximately 1.4 ug of RNA in each 15 ul reaction. In the second PCR, the M1S primer introduced both the sample barcodes and 2-4 random nucleotides. Over 9.5 million TCR beta CDR3 reads were obtained for each mother, and around 2.7 million reads were obtained for each child. Thymic selection similarly shapes TCR recombination output in related and unrelated pairs, with minor effect from inherited differences. Normalized repertoire overlap was always slightly but never significantly higher in related than unrelated mother-child pairs. No persistent microchimeric T cell clones were detected, at a sensitivity of around 97 clones per million clonotypes. The study used deep NGS to compare TCR beta repertoires of mothers and children, seeking features distinguishing related mother-child pairs from unrelated individuals. The mean age was roughly 36 +/- 4 years for the mothers and about 10 +/- 4 years for the children. After adapter ligation with NEBNext reagents, the libraries were sequenced on Illumina HiSeq 2000 with 100+100 nt paired-end reads. To prevent cross-contamination, the mother and child libraries were prepared one month apart and sequenced in separate runs. For each donor, between roughly 500,000 and 2,200,000 distinct TCR beta clonotypes were identified. Naive TCR beta clonotypes were estimated from low-frequency clonotypes matched to each donor's FACS-determined naive share, without sorting.

The sequence came from a girl between 2 and 10 years old in good health. The chain uses TRBV7-9 and TRBJ2-5; the D segment could be TRBD2, given 5 matching bases. Sequencing input: blood. The DNA sequence reads TGTGCCAGCATCCTCTACCAAAGCGGACTCCAAGAGACCCAGTACTTC. Its protein product is CASILYQSGLQETQYF.